This TCR beta chain was documented in a study of Graves' ophthalmopathy and Graves' hyperthyroidism. Researchers took RNA transcripts and amplified TCR beta CDR3 regions from them. HTBI primers were employed in first-round RT-PCR, then a second-round multiplex PCR followed. MiXCR was run by TCRdb on the multiplex PCR reads, yielding one entry per CDR3 protein. The sample has over 650,000 distinct CDR3 sequences, about 40% seen once; the top ten hold 3% to 4%. Under 3 months in duration, the ophthalmopathy in affected donors had moderate-to-severe activity, CAS ≥3 and NOSPECS ≥4. Uncontrolled infections, pregnancy, lactation or other autoimmune diseases led to patient exclusion. The CDR3 length is 16 residues. Trimming stripped 2 bases from V and 2 bases from J, with 19 bases between. Germline lookup yields CDR1 DFQATT and CDR2 SNEGSKA (reference sequence).

The chain links TRBV20-1 to TRBJ2-7, with D possibly being TRBD2 (5 bases). This clonotype was obtained from an adult man with Graves' ophthalmopathy. The sequenced sample was peripheral blood. This chain's CDR3 is CSARHLSAGGAYEQYF. The CDR3 DNA reads TGCAGTGCTAGACACCTCTCTGCGGGCGGAGCCTACGAGCAGTACTTC.